These 24 T cell receptor beta chains came from one sample sequenced in a study of shared clonotypes between healthy human individuals. Repertoires were generated with immunoSEQ multiplex PCR, while TCRdb's copy carries only in-frame clones and drops some. The sample has about 590,000 clones; roughly 95% are singletons. Naive CD8 cells lacked CD45RO, underwent positive selection for CCR7 and left out terminally differentiated effector memory CD45RA+ cells. Sequencing used naive CD8+ T cells sorted from blood. The receptor source for this set is a woman in her 30s in good health.

This chain joins TRBV12-5 and TRBJ2-1; TRBD1 agrees at 7 bases. Per the germline V gene, CDR1 is LGHNT and CDR2 is FRNRAP. V lost 5 bases, J lost 11 bases, and 9 bases stayed unmatched. This CDR3 comprises 13 residues. The CDR3 DNA sequence: TGTGCTAGTGGTACCAACTGGGACAGTAAGCAGTTCTTC. As protein: CASGTNWDSKQFF.

The chain carries TRBV7-2 and TRBJ2-7; tentatively, D is TRBD2 (5 bases). Germline V gene data show CDR1 as SGHTA and CDR2 as FQGNSA. The CDR3 is made up of 13 amino acids. V lost 5 bases to trimming and J lost 4 bases, with 12 bases between them. The CDR3 DNA is TGTGCCAGCAGCCCGGGATCTTTATACGAGCAGTACTTC. It specifies CASSPGSLYEQYF.

Comments on this clone: This CDR3 is also generated by other DNA sequences in the sample. V gene TRBV5-1 combines with J gene TRBJ2-1, with a tentative D call TRBD2 (5 bases). Trimming removed 0 bases at V and 0 bases at J, with 7 bases between. Germline CDR1 is SGHRS and CDR2 is YFSETQ. The CDR3 has 15 residues. The CDR3 DNA is TGCGCCAGCAGCTTGGGGAGCGGCTCCTACAATGAGCAGTTCTTC. Encoded protein: CASSLGSGSYNEQFF.

V and J are TRBV10-2 and TRBJ1-1, with D perhaps TRBD1 (6 bases). In germline, CDR1 is WSHSY, CDR2 SAAADI. V lost 0 bases and J 3 bases, leaving 14 bases between the germline ends. This CDR3 is 16 amino acids long. CDR3 sequence (DNA): TGCGCCAGCAGTGAGTCGGGGGGCCCGGGGGACACTGAAGCTTTCTTT. Translating gives CASSESGGPGDTEAFF.

V and J are TRBV6-1 and TRBJ2-1; 7 bases agree with TRBD1. The germline V gene encodes CDR1 MNHNS and CDR2 SASEGT. The CDR3 runs to 12 residues. The ends lost 4 bases at V and 10 bases at J; junction bases unmatched: 4. The CDR3 DNA sequence: TGTGCCAGCAGTGTAGGGGGCGGCGAGCAGTTCTTC. Its translation is CASSVGGGEQFF.

This sequence joins TRBV11-2 and TRBJ2-3, with D perhaps matching TRBD2 (6 bases). Germline loops: CDR1 SGHAT, CDR2 FQNNGV. Trimming removed 11 bases at V and 5 bases at J, with 20 bases between. The CDR3 length is 14 residues. CDR3 DNA sequence: TGTGCCTGTGGGCTAGCGCTTTCTCTAGATACGCAGTATTTT. Amino acid sequence: CACGLALSLDTQYF.

The chain recombines TRBV27 with TRBJ2-1; TRBD2 matches 14 bases. The germline V gene has CDR1 MNHEY and CDR2 SMNVEV (reference sequence). The V and J ends lost 5 bases and 8 bases, in that order; junction bases with no gene match: 8. The CDR3 totals 16 residues. The CDR3 loop is CASSLGTSGSFYEQFF. The CDR3 DNA reads TGTGCCAGCAGTCTCGGGACTAGCGGGAGCTTTTATGAGCAGTTCTTC.

A few counts support this clone. This rearrangement joins TRBV29-1 to TRBJ1-2, with 9 positions matching TRBD1. The CDR3 covers 13 residues. Germline values: CDR1 SQVTM, CDR2 ANQGSEA. Trimming took 4 bases from V and 7 from J; bases not matched to a gene: 7. CDR3 DNA: TGCAGCGTTGTTACCGGGACAGGGCTTGGCTACACCTTC. It codes for CSVVTGTGLGYTF. Full variable domain (rest looked up from reference TRBV29-1 and TRBJ1-2): SAVISQKPSRDICQRGTSLTIQCQVDSQVTMMFWYRQQPGQSLTLIATANQGSEATYESGFVIDKFPISRPNLTFSTLTVSNMSPEDSSIYLCSVVTGTGLGYTFGSGTRLTVV.

The chain carries TRBV4-1 and TRBJ2-7; D perhaps matches TRBD2 (5 bases). Germline V gene sequence: CDR1 MGHRA, CDR2 YSYEKL. V gave up 1 base and J gave up 2 bases, with 18 bases separating them. The CDR3 is made up of 17 amino acids. CDR3 residues: CASSQGRRELRAYEQYF. The CDR3 region has the DNA TGCGCCAGCAGCCAAGGCCGCCGGGAATTACGGGCCTACGAGCAGTACTTC.

The chain is built from TRBV27 and TRBJ2-7; D not certain. The germline V gene encodes CDR1 MNHEY and CDR2 SMNVEV (reference sequence). The V end lost 6 bases, the J end lost 3 bases, and 9 bases lay between the germline ends. The CDR3 runs to 12 residues. The CDR3 region is CASRGLGYEQYF. Written as DNA, the CDR3 is TGTGCCAGCAGGGGGTTAGGCTACGAGCAGTACTTC.

The chain joins TRBV19 to TRBJ2-7, with a tentative D call TRBD1 (5 bases). Germline CDR1 and CDR2: LNHDA and SQIVND (reference sequence). Trimming stripped 5 bases from V and 2 bases from J, with 13 bases between. The CDR3 is made up of 14 amino acids. CDR3 residues: CASSASWGTYEQYF. The DNA for the CDR3 is TGTGCCAGTAGTGCTTCCTGGGGCACCTACGAGCAGTACTTC.

As to this clone: The sample carries other DNA sequences with the same CDR3. The chain uses TRBV13 and TRBJ2-3, with D perhaps matching TRBD1 (5 bases). With 0 bases removed from V and 4 bases from J, the gap between germline ends came to 8 bases. The germline V gene encodes CDR1 PRHDT and CDR2 FYEKMQ (reference sequence). The length of the CDR3 is 14 residues. The CDR3 sequence is CASSLGLGPDTQYF. The CDR3 bases are TGTGCCAGCAGCTTAGGCTTGGGGCCAGATACGCAGTATTTT.

As for this clone: At the DNA level, this CDR3 is encoded by other sequences in the same sample as well. This sequence joins TRBV7-2 and TRBJ2-7; D not resolved. The CDR3 extends over 11 amino acids. V shed 3 bases and J shed 2 bases, with 2 bases lying between them. Per germline, CDR1 SGHTA and CDR2 FQGNSA. CDR3 nucleotide sequence: TGTGCCAGCAGCTTTGCCTACGAGCAGTACTTC. Translating gives CASSFAYEQYF.

This clone showed up just once. This chain connects TRBV7-9 to TRBJ2-7; either TRBD1 or TRBD2 may fit D (5 bases each). Per the germline V gene, CDR1 is SEHNR and CDR2 is FQNEAQ (reference sequence). CDR3 size: 15 residues. The V end lost 2 bases, the J end lost 3 bases, and 14 bases lay between the germline ends. The CDR3 here is CASSLPGRNLYEQYF. The CDR3 nucleotides read TGTGCCAGCAGCTTACCGGGACGGAACCTCTACGAGCAGTACTTC.

The chain couples TRBV6-1 to TRBJ2-2; D remains ambiguous. The CDR3 sequence is 14 residues long. Germline V gives CDR1 MNHNS, CDR2 SASEGT. V lost 1 base to trimming and J lost 1 base, with 4 bases between them. CDR3 DNA: TGTGCCAGCAGTGAAGGGCAGAACACCGGGGAGCTGTTTTTT. Translation gives CASSEGQNTGELFF.

The chain recombines TRBV9 with TRBJ1-3; 9 bases match TRBD1. J gave up 2 bases and V 0 bases, and 0 bases lay outside the gene matches. Per germline, CDR1 SGDLS and CDR2 YYNGEE. This CDR3 comprises 15 residues. CDR3 residues: CASSVGDRAGNTIYF. In DNA form, the CDR3 reads TGTGCCAGCAGCGTAGGGGACAGGGCTGGAAACACCATATATTTT.

Points on this clone: Other DNA sequences of this sample code for an identical CDR3. The chain combines TRBV27 with TRBJ2-1; D is unclear. Germline CDR1 is MNHEY and CDR2 is SMNVEV (reference sequence). Deletions cut 3 bases from V and 4 bases from J, with 7 bases between. CDR3 length: 13 residues. CDR3 loop: CASSFSEYNEQFF. The CDR3 DNA reads as TGTGCCAGCAGTTTCTCGGAATACAATGAGCAGTTCTTC.

The rearrangement links TRBV5-6 to TRBJ2-1; the D gene could be TRBD1 or TRBD2 (5 bases each). The CDR3 is 13 amino acids. Germline CDR1 and CDR2: SGHDT and YYEEEE. V shed 0 bases and J shed 10 bases, with 11 bases lying between them. CDR3 nucleotide sequence: TGTGCCAGCAGCTTGGCTTTCGGGGACGAGCAGTTCTTC. This translates into CASSLAFGDEQFF.

V and J are TRBV9 and TRBJ1-5; D uncertain. Germline CDR1 is SGDLS and CDR2 is YYNGEE. CDR3 length: 15 residues. The germline V and J ends were trimmed by 0 bases and 2 bases, with 9 bases remaining between them. CDR3 sequence reads: CASSVGIGGNQPQHF. The CDR3 bases are TGTGCCAGCAGCGTAGGGATCGGGGGCAATCAGCCCCAGCATTTT.

This chain uses TRBV11-1 with TRBJ2-7, with D unclear. Germline CDR1 reads SGHAT; CDR2 reads FQDESV (reference sequence). The CDR3 is 12 residues long. Trimming shortened V by 6 bases and J by 5 bases, and 11 bases separated the two germline ends. The CDR3 bases are TGTGCCAGCAGTAAGGGCCTCGACGAGCAGTACTTC. Encoded protein: CASSKGLDEQYF.

This clone was observed a few times. The chain couples TRBV2 to TRBJ2-7; perhaps TRBD1 as D (5 bases). Germline values: CDR1 SNHLY, CDR2 FYNNEI. V shed 8 bases and J shed 2 bases, with 13 bases lying between them. The CDR3 extends over 13 amino acids. For the CDR3, the DNA is TGTGCCAGCTCCCACAGGCCCACCTACGAGCAGTACTTC. Its translation: CASSHRPTYEQYF.

V usage is TRBV6-1 and J usage is TRBJ2-7, with 9 bases aligning to TRBD2. The germline V gene has CDR1 MNHNS and CDR2 SASEGT. V shed 2 bases and J 0 bases; nucleotides not matched to a gene: 2. The CDR3 is 15 amino acids. CDR3 bases: TGTGCCAGCAGTGAACTAGCGGGAAGCTCCTACGAGCAGTACTTC. Translated: CASSELAGSSYEQYF.

V and J are TRBV6-5 and TRBJ2-1, with no clear D. The CDR3 spans 12 residues. Germline V gene sequence: CDR1 MNHEY, CDR2 SVGAGI. CDR3 sequence: CATTTGSNEQFF. The CDR3 DNA is TGTGCTACCACCACCGGCTCCAATGAGCAGTTCTTC.

The chain uses TRBV27 and TRBJ1-2; D gene ambiguous. V lost 5 bases to trimming and J lost 4 bases, with 14 bases between them. This CDR3 contains 14 residues. Germline V gene data show CDR1 as MNHEY and CDR2 as SMNVEV (reference sequence). The CDR3 bases are TGTGCCAGCAGTAACCTCGCCGGGGTCTATGGCTACACCTTC. Its translation: CASSNLAGVYGYTF.